The 15 T cell receptor beta chains listed next were all sequenced from one sample in a study of T cell responses to AZD1222 COVID-19 vaccine (dated by TCRdb to the early 2020s). The method behind the library was the immunoSEQ multiplex PCR assay. This immuneACCESS table, as held by TCRdb, lists in-frame sequences with V and J called but not all clones. Of the missing ones, under half trace to an unresolved V gene in checked studies; the others have no known cause. For this sample there are 200,000 to 250,000 clones; about 93% appear just once. Less than 1.2% of the sample belongs to the ten largest clones. The time point label on this specimen signifies: baseline before first vaccination. Per the publication, the treatment or condition label means: meningococcal conjugate vaccine given as trial control. Specimen: peripheral blood, collected on day 0 of MenACWY control vaccination. Every receptor here comes from an adult in good health.

V usage is TRBV3-1 (or the pseudogene TRBV3-2) and J usage is TRBJ1-6; weak D call: TRBD1 (6 bases). The V and J ends lost 4 bases and 7 bases respectively, with 14 bases between them. Germline V gives CDR1 LGHDT, CDR2 YNNKEL (reference sequence). The CDR3 consists of 15 residues. CDR3 in amino acids: CASSPGRQGNSPLHF. The CDR3 bases are TGTGCCAGCAGCCCGGGGCGGCAGGGGAATTCACCCCTCCACTTT.

V usage is TRBV19 and J usage is TRBJ1-3; 9 nucleotides agree with TRBD1. The germline V gene has CDR1 LNHDA and CDR2 SQIVND (reference sequence). J gave up 7 bases and V 7 bases, and 8 bases lay outside the gene matches. The CDR3 consists of 14 residues. The CDR3 DNA reads as TGTGCCAGTACCATCACGGACAGGGGTAACACCATATATTTT. Translation gives CASTITDRGNTIYF.

CDR3 loop: CAWSLGQVNTGELFF. The CDR3 DNA reads as TGTGCCTGGTCCCTGGGACAGGTTAACACCGGGGAGCTGTTTTTT. V and J are TRBV30 and TRBJ2-2; 8 nucleotides align to TRBD1. CDR3 length: 15 residues. Germline-derived CDR1 and CDR2 are GTSNPN and SVGIG (reference sequence). V was pared by 5 bases and J by 2 bases, with 7 bases of the junction left unmatched.

J is TRBJ2-5 and V is TRBV7-2; 9 nucleotides line up with TRBD1. This CDR3 contains 19 residues. Germline CDR1 is SGHTA and CDR2 is FQGNSA. V lost 0 bases and J lost 5; bases outside the gene matches: 16. CDR3 DNA sequence: TGTGCCAGCAGCTTAGCACCATATCTCGGGACAGGGTCTCGGGAGACCCAGTACTTC. Its translation: CASSLAPYLGTGSRETQYF.

The chain uses TRBV7-2 and TRBJ2-2, with a weak D call TRBD1 (5 bases). The germline CDR1 and CDR2 sequences are SGHTA and FQGNSA. V gave up 5 bases and J gave up 0 bases, with 16 bases separating them. The CDR3 is made up of 17 amino acids. The CDR3 DNA is TGTGCCAGCAGCCCCCAACCGCAGGGAACGAACACCGGGGAGCTGTTTTTT. It is translated as CASSPQPQGTNTGELFF.

Concerning this clone itself: Other DNA sequences in this sample translate to the same CDR3. This rearrangement joins TRBV5-1 to TRBJ1-3; D gene uncertain. V lost 0 bases and J 3 bases, leaving 13 bases between the germline ends. The CDR3 has 16 residues. Germline CDR1 SGHRS, CDR2 YFSETQ. In nucleotides, the CDR3 is TGCGCCAGCAGCTTGGCTGGGTCCGTCGGTGGAAACACCATATATTTT. Protein product: CASSLAGSVGGNTIYF.

This chain links TRBV27 with TRBJ2-7; 7 bases agree with TRBD1. The germline CDR1 and CDR2 sequences are MNHEY and SMNVEV (reference sequence). CDR3 length: 14 amino acids. With 3 bases clipped from V and 0 bases from J, the junction kept 2 bases outside the gene matches. The CDR3, as DNA: TGTGCCAGCAGTTTCGGGACAGCCTCCTACGAGCAGTACTTC. As protein: CASSFGTASYEQYF.

This chain links TRBV6-5 with TRBJ1-5; a possible D gene is TRBD1 (5 bases). This CDR3 is built from 13 residues. V was cut by 8 bases and J by 3 bases, with 11 bases left in between. Germline V gene data show CDR1 as MNHEY and CDR2 as SVGAGI. The CDR3 nucleotides are TGTGCCAGCGGGGCAGGCTTCAATCAGCCCCAGCATTTT. This encodes CASGAGFNQPQHF.

The chain has TRBV7-9 and TRBJ1-1; the D is unclear. Germline V CDR1 and CDR2: SEHNR, FQNEAQ (reference sequence). V lost 5 bases, J lost 1 base, and 8 bases lay in between. The CDR3 extends over 13 amino acids. Here the CDR3 DNA reads TGTGCCAGCAGCGCTATCGGGAACACTGAAGCTTTCTTT. This sequence encodes CASSAIGNTEAFF.

This chain links TRBV4-1 with TRBJ1-2; D might be TRBD1 (6 bases). CDR3 length equals 16 residues. In germline, CDR1 is MGHRA, CDR2 YSYEKL. Trimming took 0 bases from V and 2 from J, leaving 13 bases between them. The CDR3 DNA sequence: TGCGCCAGCAGCCAAGAACCGGTGAGGGGGAACTATGGCTACACCTTC. The encoded protein is CASSQEPVRGNYGYTF.

The chain is built from TRBV24-1 and TRBJ2-7, with D tentatively TRBD2 (6 bases). V gave up 5 bases and J gave up 4 bases, with 20 bases separating them. The length of the CDR3 is 16 residues. Per germline, CDR1 KGHDR and CDR2 SFDVKD. CDR3 nucleotides: TGTGCCACCAGTGCACCGGTGGGGGGTGGGAAGTACGAGCAGTACTTC. This gives the protein CATSAPVGGGKYEQYF.

The chain uses TRBV5-8 and TRBJ1-5, with a tentative D call TRBD1 (5 bases). With 0 bases removed from V and 5 bases from J, the gap between germline ends came to 9 bases. Looked up from germline, CDR1 is SGHTS and CDR2 is YDEGEE. The CDR3 spans 14 residues. The CDR3 DNA follows: TGTGCCAGCAGCTTGGGGGGGAGTTATCAGCCCCAGCATTTT. Its protein product is CASSLGGSYQPQHF. The whole variable domain, remainder taken from reference TRBV5-8 and TRBJ1-5, is EAGVTQSPTHLIKTRGQQATLRCSPISGHTSVYWYQQALGLGLQFLLWYDEGEERNRGNFPPRFSGRQFPNYSSELNVNALELEDSALYLCASSLGGSYQPQHFGDGTRLSIL.

The chain links TRBV6-4 to TRBJ1-2; D gene uncertain. Germline lookup yields CDR1 MRHNA and CDR2 SNTAGT. This CDR3 contains 13 residues. Trimming removed 6 bases from V and 6 bases from J, with 14 bases in between. DNA of the CDR3: TGTGCCAGCAGGCCGGACGTTGCGCATGGCTACACCTTC. Protein: CASRPDVAHGYTF.

The chain couples TRBV2 to TRBJ1-5, with D unclear. Trimming pared 2 bases from V and 2 bases from J, leaving 7 bases between. The CDR3 consists of 14 residues. The V gene's germline CDR1 is SNHLY and CDR2 FYNNEI. In DNA form, the CDR3 reads TGTGCCAGCAGTGAACCCTGGGGCAATCAGCCCCAGCATTTT. Residues: CASSEPWGNQPQHF. Variable domain in full (rest from reference TRBV2 and TRBJ1-5): EPEVTQTPSHQVTQMGQEVILRCVPISNHLYFYWYRQILGQKVEFLVSFYNNEISEKSEIFDDQFSVERPDGSNFTLKIRSTKLEDSAMYFCASSEPWGNQPQHFGDGTRLSIL.

The chain joins TRBV29-1 to TRBJ1-2; D unresolved. Deletions cut 4 bases from V and 3 bases from J, with 15 bases between. This CDR3 comprises 14 residues. The germline CDR1 and CDR2 sequences are SQVTM and ANQGSEA. CDR3 nucleotide sequence: TGCAGCGTTGCGGAGGGCCAAGGGCACTATGGCTACACCTTC. Amino acid sequence: CSVAEGQGHYGYTF.